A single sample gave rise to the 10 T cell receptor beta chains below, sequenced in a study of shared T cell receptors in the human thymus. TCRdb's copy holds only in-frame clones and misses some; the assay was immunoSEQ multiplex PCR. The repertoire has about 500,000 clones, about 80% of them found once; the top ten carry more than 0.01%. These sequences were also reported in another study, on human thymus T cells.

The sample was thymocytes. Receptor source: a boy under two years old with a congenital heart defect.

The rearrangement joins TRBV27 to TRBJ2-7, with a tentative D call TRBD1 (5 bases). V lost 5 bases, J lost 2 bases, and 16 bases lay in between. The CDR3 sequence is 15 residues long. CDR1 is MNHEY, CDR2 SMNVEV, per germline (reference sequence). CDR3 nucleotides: TGTGCCAGCAGTCTCCAGGGTTGCGCGGCCTACGAGCAGTACTTC. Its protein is CASSLQGCAAYEQYF.

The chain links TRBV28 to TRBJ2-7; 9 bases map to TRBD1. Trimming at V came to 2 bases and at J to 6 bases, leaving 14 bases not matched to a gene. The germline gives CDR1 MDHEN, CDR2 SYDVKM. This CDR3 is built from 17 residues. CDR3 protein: CASSLTGPGQGGFEQYF. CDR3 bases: TGTGCCAGCAGTTTAACGGGTCCGGGACAGGGTGGCTTCGAGCAGTACTTC.

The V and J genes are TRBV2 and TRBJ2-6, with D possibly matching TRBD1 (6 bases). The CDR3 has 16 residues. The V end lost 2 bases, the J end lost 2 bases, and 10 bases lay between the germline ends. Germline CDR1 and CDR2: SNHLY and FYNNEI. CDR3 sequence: CASSERTAPGANVLTF. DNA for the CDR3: TGTGCCAGCAGTGAAAGGACAGCTCCTGGGGCCAACGTCCTGACTTTC.

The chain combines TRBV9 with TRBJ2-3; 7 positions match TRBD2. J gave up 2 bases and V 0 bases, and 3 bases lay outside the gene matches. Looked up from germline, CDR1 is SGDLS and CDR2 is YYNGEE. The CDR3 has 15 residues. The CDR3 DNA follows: TGTGCCAGCAGCGTAGAGGCGGGAGTCACAGATACGCAGTATTTT. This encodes CASSVEAGVTDTQYF.

CDR3 in DNA: TGCAGTGCCACTCCAGGGACTGAAGCTTTCTTT. Residues: CSATPGTEAFF. This chain links TRBV20-1 with TRBJ1-1; a possible D gene is TRBD1 (5 bases). CDR1 and CDR2 from the germline V gene are DFQATT and SNEGSKA (reference sequence). The CDR3 is made up of 11 amino acids. Between the trimmed V and J ends, which lost 6 bases and 5 bases, there was a span of 10 bases.

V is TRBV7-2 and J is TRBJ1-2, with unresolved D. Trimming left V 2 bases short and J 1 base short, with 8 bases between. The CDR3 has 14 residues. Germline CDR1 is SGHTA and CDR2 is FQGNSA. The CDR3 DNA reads TGTGCCAGCAGCTTACCCGGGAGTAACTATGGCTACACCTTC. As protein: CASSLPGSNYGYTF.

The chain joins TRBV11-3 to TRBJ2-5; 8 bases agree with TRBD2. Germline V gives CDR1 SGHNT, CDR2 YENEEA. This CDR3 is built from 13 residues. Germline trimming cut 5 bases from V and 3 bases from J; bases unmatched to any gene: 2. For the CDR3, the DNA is TGTGCCAGCAGCCGACTAGCGAAAGAGACCCAGTACTTC. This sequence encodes CASSRLAKETQYF.

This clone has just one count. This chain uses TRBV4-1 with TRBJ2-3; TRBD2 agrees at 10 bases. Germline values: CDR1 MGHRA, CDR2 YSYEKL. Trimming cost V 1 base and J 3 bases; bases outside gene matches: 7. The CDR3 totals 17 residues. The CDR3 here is CASSQGGSGRNTDTQYF. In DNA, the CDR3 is TGCGCCAGCAGCCAAGGCGGTAGCGGGAGGAATACAGATACGCAGTATTTT.

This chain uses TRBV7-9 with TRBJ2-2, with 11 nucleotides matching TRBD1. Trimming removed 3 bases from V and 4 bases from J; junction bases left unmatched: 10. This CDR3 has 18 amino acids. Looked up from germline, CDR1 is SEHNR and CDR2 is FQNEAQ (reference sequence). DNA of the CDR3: TGTGCCAGCAGCTTCATTCCGGGACAGGGGGATGGCACCGGGGAGCTGTTTTTT. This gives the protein CASSFIPGQGDGTGELFF.

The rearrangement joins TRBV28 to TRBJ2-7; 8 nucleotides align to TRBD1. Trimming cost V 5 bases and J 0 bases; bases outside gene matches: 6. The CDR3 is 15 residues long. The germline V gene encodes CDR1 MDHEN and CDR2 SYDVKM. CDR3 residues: CASSPPGTGSYEQYF. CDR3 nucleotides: TGTGCCAGCAGTCCCCCCGGGACAGGCTCCTACGAGCAGTACTTC.